This entry lists 9 T cell receptor beta chains sequenced from one sample in a study of shared clonotypes between healthy human individuals. The method was immunoSEQ multiplex PCR; TCRdb's version includes in-frame clones alone and lacks a portion of them. Of over a million clones listed, roughly 96% were seen once; the top ten hold more than 0.9%. Sequenced material: naive CD4+ T cells sorted from blood. Indicated subset: CD45RA+ positively selected. The origin of the receptors is a man aged 30-40 years in good health.

The J gene is TRBJ2-5, the V gene TRBV7-2; TRBD2 aligns across 7 bases. V lost 3 bases, J lost 2 bases, and 3 bases stayed unmatched. There are 14 residues in the CDR3. Germline-derived CDR1 and CDR2 are SGHTA and FQGNSA. The CDR3 bases are TGTGCCAGCAGCTTTGGGGGGGGTCAAGAGACCCAGTACTTC. This encodes CASSFGGGQETQYF.

The chain employs TRBV7-9 and TRBJ2-7, with a tentative D call TRBD1 (5 bases). This CDR3 spans 14 amino acids. V gave up 1 base and J gave up 2 bases, with 9 bases separating them. CDR1 SEHNR and CDR2 FQNEAQ come from the germline V gene (reference sequence). DNA for the CDR3: TGTGCCAGCAGCTTAGTGGGGCCCACCTACGAGCAGTACTTC. Its protein product is CASSLVGPTYEQYF.

This rearrangement joins TRBV6-1 to TRBJ1-5, with TRBD1 matching over 8 bases. After removal of 1 base from V and 4 bases from J, the junction contained 3 bases not matched to a gene. CDR3 length equals 15 residues. Germline CDR1 and CDR2: MNHNS and SASEGT. This chain's CDR3 is CASSEGRGRNQPQHF. CDR3 DNA sequence: TGTGCCAGCAGTGAAGGCAGGGGGCGTAATCAGCCCCAGCATTTT.

The chain couples TRBV7-9 to TRBJ1-4, with TRBD1 identical over 8 bases. The CDR3 is 16 residues long. Per the germline V gene, CDR1 is SEHNR and CDR2 is FQNEAQ (reference sequence). V trimming: 2 bases; J trimming: 8 bases; junction bases outside the gene matches: 10. The CDR3 reads CASSLSRGLVDEKLFF. The CDR3 coding sequence is TGTGCCAGCAGCTTATCCAGGGGGCTGGTAGACGAAAAACTGTTTTTT.

The chain has TRBV5-1 and TRBJ2-3, with D possibly TRBD1 on 6 matching bases. The CDR3 is 14 amino acids. V was pared by 9 bases and J by 0 bases, with 14 bases between. Germline assignment: CDR1 SGHRS and CDR2 YFSETQ. CDR3: CATSRTASTDTQYF. Written as DNA, the CDR3 is TGCGCCACCAGTAGGACAGCTAGCACAGATACGCAGTATTTT.

The chain is built from TRBV5-1 and TRBJ1-4, with a weak D call TRBD1 (6 bases). CDR1 is SGHRS, CDR2 YFSETQ, per germline. The CDR3 spans 15 residues. Trimming left V 4 bases short and J 0 bases short, with 10 bases between. The CDR3 sequence: CASSVDRATNEKLFF. CDR3 sequence (DNA): TGCGCCAGCAGCGTGGACAGAGCAACTAATGAAAAACTGTTTTTT.

Details on this clone: This same CDR3 is encoded by further DNA sequences in the sample. The rearrangement joins TRBV9 to TRBJ1-5; the D is unclear. Per germline, CDR1 SGDLS and CDR2 YYNGEE. V lost 3 bases, J lost 0 bases, and 4 bases lay in between. The CDR3 totals 13 residues. The CDR3 reads CASSGDSNQPQHF. CDR3 nucleotide sequence: TGTGCCAGCAGCGGAGATAGCAATCAGCCCCAGCATTTT.

V is TRBV4-3 and J is TRBJ1-2; 9 bases line up with TRBD1. With V trimmed by 3 bases and J by 5 bases, 1 base remained unmatched. Germline V gene lookup returns CDR1 LGHNA and CDR2 YSLEER. The CDR3 sequence is 13 residues long. CDR3 coding DNA: TGCGCCAGCAGCCACGGGACAGGGTATGGCTACACCTTC. Translated, it gives CASSHGTGYGYTF.

The gene calls are TRBV10-2 and TRBJ2-1; the D gene is possibly TRBD2 (6 bases). The CDR3 has 15 amino acids. Trimming left V 4 bases short and J 8 bases short, with 18 bases between. The germline gives CDR1 WSHSY, CDR2 SAAADI. CDR3 sequence (DNA): TGCGCCAGCAGTGGACCTCACCGAGGGACTGATGAGCAGTTCTTC. Its protein product is CASSGPHRGTDEQFF.